This is a list of T cell receptor beta chains from one sample in a study of shared clonotypes between healthy human individuals. Generated by immunoSEQ multiplex PCR, the TCRdb table keeps only in-frame clones and is missing some. The profile covers approximately 940,000 clones, with 76% appearing a single time and roughly 1.5% taken by the ten largest. Sequences were obtained from memory CD4+ T cells sorted from blood. The receptors were gathered from a man between 18 and 35 years old in good health. Each CDR3 is given with its conserved first and last residue. Each record gives: D gene, J gene, CDR3 length, clone size, V gene, CDR3 protein, CDR3 DNA. The D gene is left open where the match is weak. Only some rows state a clone size, as once, few, many or a class for expanded clones.

d_gene: .
j_gene: TRBJ1-1
len: 14
abundance: .
v_gene: TRBV18
CDR3aa: CASSPLQPNTEAFF
CDR3nt: TGTGCCAGCTCACCACTACAGCCGAACACTGAAGCTTTCTTT

d_gene: TRBD1
j_gene: TRBJ1-2
len: 16
abundance: .
v_gene: TRBV18
CDR3aa: CASSPLTTGDDYGYTF
CDR3nt: TGTGCCAGCTCACCACTTACGACAGGGGATGACTATGGCTACACCTTC

d_gene: .
j_gene: TRBJ2-7
len: 13
abundance: many
v_gene: TRBV5-6
CDR3aa: CASSLPASYEQYF
CDR3nt: TGTGCCAGCAGCCTCCCTGCTTCCTACGAGCAGTACTTC

d_gene: .
j_gene: TRBJ2-5
len: 16
abundance: .
v_gene: TRBV7-2
CDR3aa: CASSLAPPGYQETQYF
CDR3nt: TGTGCCAGCAGCTTAGCACCCCCGGGGTACCAAGAGACCCAGTACTTC

d_gene: TRBD1
j_gene: TRBJ1-4
len: 15
abundance: .
v_gene: TRBV6-6
CDR3aa: CASSQGQGTNEKLFF
CDR3nt: TGTGCCAGCAGTCAAGGACAGGGAACAAATGAAAAACTGTTTTTT

d_gene: .
j_gene: TRBJ1-3
len: 16
abundance: .
v_gene: TRBV11-3
CDR3aa: CASSLARMASGNTIYF
CDR3nt: TGTGCCAGCAGCTTAGCCCGGATGGCCTCTGGAAACACCATATATTTT

d_gene: TRBD2
j_gene: TRBJ2-1
len: 13
abundance: few
v_gene: TRBV9
CDR3aa: CASSVGGGIEQFF
CDR3nt: TGTGCCAGCAGCGTAGGCGGGGGGATTGAGCAGTTCTTC

d_gene: .
j_gene: TRBJ2-7
len: 13
abundance: .
v_gene: TRBV11-2
CDR3aa: CASSLKSASEQYF
CDR3nt: TGTGCCAGCAGCTTGAAGTCAGCCAGCGAGCAGTACTTC

d_gene: .
j_gene: TRBJ2-5
len: 12
abundance: .
v_gene: TRBV6-6
CDR3aa: CASSNPRETQYF
CDR3nt: TGTGCCAGCAGTAACCCAAGAGAGACCCAGTACTTC

d_gene: .
j_gene: TRBJ2-3
len: 15
abundance: .
v_gene: TRBV14
CDR3aa: CASSQQRQTTDTQYF
CDR3nt: TGTGCCAGCAGCCAACAAAGACAGACCACAGATACGCAGTATTTT

d_gene: .
j_gene: TRBJ2-1
len: 16
abundance: once
v_gene: TRBV6-1
CDR3aa: CASSVRTSSTGREQFF
CDR3nt: TGTGCCAGCAGTGTGCGGACGTCTAGTACTGGGAGGGAGCAGTTCTTC

d_gene: TRBD2
j_gene: TRBJ2-1
len: 16
abundance: .
v_gene: TRBV5-1
CDR3aa: CASSTSGGFGLDEQFF
CDR3nt: TGCGCCAGCTCGACTAGCGGGGGGTTCGGCTTGGATGAGCAGTTCTTC

d_gene: .
j_gene: TRBJ1-6
len: 15
abundance: .
v_gene: TRBV5-5
CDR3aa: CASSLGRGVNSPLHF
CDR3nt: TGTGCCAGCAGCTTGGGCAGGGGCGTTAATTCACCCCTCCACTTT

d_gene: TRBD2
j_gene: TRBJ2-3
len: 16
abundance: once
v_gene: TRBV4-1
CDR3aa: CASSHLAGSSTDTQYF
CDR3nt: TGCGCCAGCAGCCACCTAGCGGGTAGTAGCACAGATACGCAGTATTTT

d_gene: .
j_gene: TRBJ1-5
len: 14
abundance: .
v_gene: TRBV18
CDR3aa: CASSPSSEYQPQHF
CDR3nt: TGTGCCAGCTCACCTTCTTCGGAATATCAGCCCCAGCATTTT

d_gene: .
j_gene: TRBJ1-4
len: 15
abundance: .
v_gene: TRBV30
CDR3aa: CAWSGTGRPNEKLFF
CDR3nt: TGTGCCTGGAGCGGTACGGGCCGGCCGAATGAAAAACTGTTTTTT

d_gene: TRBD2
j_gene: TRBJ2-1
len: 20
abundance: .
v_gene: TRBV4-3
CDR3aa: CASSQDAASGKKGSYNEQFF
CDR3nt: TGCGCCAGCAGCCAAGACGCGGCTAGCGGGAAAAAGGGCTCCTACAATGAGCAGTTCTTC

d_gene: .
j_gene: TRBJ2-4
len: 15
abundance: .
v_gene: TRBV7-2
CDR3aa: CASSSKAGDGNIQYF
CDR3nt: TGTGCCAGCAGCTCCAAGGCCGGCGATGGAAACATTCAGTACTTC

d_gene: .
j_gene: TRBJ1-2
len: 13
abundance: once
v_gene: TRBV5-6
CDR3aa: CASPGGVAYGYTF
CDR3nt: TGTGCCAGCCCCGGGGGGGTTGCCTATGGCTACACCTTC

d_gene: TRBD2
j_gene: TRBJ2-1
len: 12
abundance: .
v_gene: TRBV10-2
CDR3aa: CAGGGIYNEQFF
CDR3nt: TGCGCCGGCGGGGGGATATACAATGAGCAGTTCTTC

d_gene: .
j_gene: TRBJ2-2
len: 15
abundance: few
v_gene: TRBV4-1
CDR3aa: CASSQDPVGFGELFF
CDR3nt: TGCGCCAGCAGCCAAGACCCGGTGGGATTCGGGGAGCTGTTTTTT

d_gene: TRBD1
j_gene: TRBJ1-2
len: 15
abundance: .
v_gene: TRBV19
CDR3aa: CASSVGQASNYGYTF
CDR3nt: TGTGCCAGTAGTGTGGGACAGGCTTCCAACTATGGCTACACCTTC

d_gene: .
j_gene: TRBJ1-4
len: 15
abundance: many
v_gene: TRBV4-3
CDR3aa: CASSHAQGGGEKLFF
CDR3nt: TGCGCCAGCAGCCATGCACAGGGAGGAGGTGAAAAACTGTTTTTT

d_gene: TRBD1
j_gene: TRBJ1-1
len: 12
abundance: few
v_gene: TRBV30
CDR3aa: CACSGQATEAFF
CDR3nt: TGTGCCTGTAGCGGACAGGCCACTGAAGCTTTCTTT

d_gene: .
j_gene: TRBJ1-6
len: 15
abundance: once
v_gene: TRBV9
CDR3aa: CASSVGSGSNSPLHF
CDR3nt: TGTGCCAGCAGCGTCGGCTCAGGGTCCAATTCACCCCTCCACTTT

d_gene: .
j_gene: TRBJ1-3
len: 14
abundance: .
v_gene: TRBV15
CDR3aa: CATSRDPDGNTIYF
CDR3nt: TGTGCCACCAGCAGAGATCCGGACGGAAACACCATATATTTT

d_gene: TRBD2
j_gene: TRBJ2-5
len: 15
abundance: .
v_gene: TRBV5-1
CDR3aa: CASAPGDYPQETQYF
CDR3nt: TGCGCCTCAGCGCCCGGGGACTATCCCCAAGAGACCCAGTACTTC

d_gene: TRBD2
j_gene: TRBJ2-1
len: 15
abundance: .
v_gene: TRBV7-2
CDR3aa: CASNRDYRSYNEQFF
CDR3nt: TGTGCCAGCAACCGGGACTACCGATCCTACAATGAGCAGTTCTTC

d_gene: TRBD2
j_gene: TRBJ2-1
len: 15
abundance: .
v_gene: TRBV29-1
CDR3aa: CSVGNRDYLNNEQFF
CDR3nt: TGCAGCGTTGGTAACCGGGACTACCTTAACAATGAGCAGTTCTTC

d_gene: .
j_gene: TRBJ2-1
len: 15
abundance: .
v_gene: TRBV2
CDR3aa: CASSEWAPVSHEQFF
CDR3nt: TGTGCCAGCAGTGAATGGGCCCCTGTTAGCCATGAGCAGTTCTTC

d_gene: TRBD2
j_gene: TRBJ2-1
len: 14
abundance: .
v_gene: TRBV14
CDR3aa: CASSQGLAGGRGFF
CDR3nt: TGTGCCAGCAGCCAAGGACTAGCGGGAGGCAGAGGGTTCTTC

d_gene: .
j_gene: TRBJ2-7
len: 17
abundance: .
v_gene: TRBV5-4
CDR3aa: CASSFGGRTRGPYEQYF
CDR3nt: TGTGCCAGCAGCTTTGGTGGGCGGACGCGGGGCCCCTACGAGCAGTACTTC

d_gene: .
j_gene: TRBJ2-3
len: 15
abundance: .
v_gene: TRBV2
CDR3aa: CASSRTWPDTDTQYF
CDR3nt: TGTGCCAGCAGTCGTACTTGGCCCGACACAGATACGCAGTATTTT

d_gene: .
j_gene: TRBJ2-5
len: 14
abundance: few
v_gene: TRBV21-1
CDR3aa: CASSKASGQETQYF
CDR3nt: TGTGCCAGCAGCAAAGCGAGCGGGCAAGAGACCCAGTACTTC

d_gene: .
j_gene: TRBJ1-5
len: 13
abundance: .
v_gene: TRBV5-6
CDR3aa: CASSHGPPPPQHF
CDR3nt: TGTGCCAGCAGTCATGGACCCCCCCCGCCCCAGCATTTT

d_gene: TRBD2
j_gene: TRBJ2-3
len: 13
abundance: .
v_gene: TRBV2
CDR3aa: CASRLAGGFSQYF
CDR3nt: TGTGCCAGCAGACTAGCGGGAGGTTTTTCGCAGTATTTT

d_gene: TRBD2
j_gene: TRBJ2-1
len: 19
abundance: .
v_gene: TRBV4-1
CDR3aa: CASSQGGLAEVYSYNEQFF
CDR3nt: TGCGCCAGCAGCCAAGGAGGACTAGCGGAAGTTTACTCCTACAATGAGCAGTTCTTC

d_gene: .
j_gene: TRBJ1-3
len: 14
abundance: .
v_gene: TRBV5-1
CDR3aa: CASSVQGTGNTIYF
CDR3nt: TGCGCCAGCAGCGTACAGGGTACAGGAAACACCATATATTTT

d_gene: .
j_gene: TRBJ1-5
len: 17
abundance: .
v_gene: TRBV19
CDR3aa: CASSIEHGSNFNQPQHF
CDR3nt: TGTGCCAGTAGTATTGAGCACGGCAGCAACTTCAATCAGCCCCAGCATTTT

d_gene: .
j_gene: TRBJ2-5
len: 15
abundance: .
v_gene: TRBV4-1
CDR3aa: CASSLSPSIGETQYF
CDR3nt: TGCGCCAGCAGCCTTTCTCCTTCTATCGGGGAGACCCAGTACTTC